The text below deals with one TCR beta chain. This clonotype was seen more than once but under ten times. The clone's antigen remains unknown. The record has no base qualities; no much larger clone is one base away. The treatment or condition label for this specimen denotes: allogeneic hematopoietic cell transplantation with graft depleted of TCRalphabeta T cells and CD19 B cells. TCRalphabeta/CD19-depleted allogeneic hematopoietic cell grafts were given to the transplant recipients, all of whom were children. The data belong to a study of T-cell reconstitution after alpha-beta-depleted transplantation in children (dated by TCRdb to the mid-2010s). Background on the whole study: Using TCR repertoire profiling, the study quantitatively followed how T-cell immune reconstitution unfolded in children after TCRalphabeta/CD19-depleted allogeneic hematopoietic cell transplantation. Broad study findings and their caveats: The apparently early recovery of alphabetaT-cell counts about two months after transplant reportedly depended on only several hundred rapidly expanded clones that came from non-depleted graft cells. The high TCRbeta diversity at day 60 in some patients was ascribed to recipient T cells and intrathymic progenitors that had survived conditioning. Over the following months the frequencies of hyperexpanded clones went down, and after one year T-cell counts and TCRbeta diversity were mostly credited to newly produced T cells.

Library preparation used PCR. Data came from an Illumina HiSeq 2500. Molecular barcoding was employed in the preparation of TCR libraries, with unique molecular identifiers being used to normalize TCRbeta repertoire quantification. TCRdb redid the processing of the public reads, applying fastp at Q25 and MiXCR, and retained in-frame beta chains. Identical CDR3 protein sequences are pooled into one entry, listed with their most common genes and DNA. This sample has about 980,000 distinct CDR3 sequences in its table, and under 30% of those were observed once. The ten largest clones represent more than 25% of the sample. This sequence originates from a boy under two years old who had a stem cell transplant for SCID, so the T cells may come from the graft donor. Sequenced material: PBMCs, mostly from graft donor cells, taken 360 days after TCRalphabeta/CD19-depleted stem cell transplant.

CDR3 loop: CASSLSTNLLYNEQFF. The nucleotide sequence is given as TGTGCCAGCAGCTTAAGTACCAATCTACTCTACAATGAGCAGTTCTTC. The chain uses TRBV7-6 and TRBJ2-1; no D gene call is confident. CDR1 SGHVS and CDR2 FNYEAQ are derived from the germline V gene. Taken from cysteine to phenylalanine, the CDR3 has 16 residues. The sequence is cut down to CDR3 DNA, 48 bases in frame from base 1. V drops 2 bases and J drops 3 bases, leaving 14 bases in between.